This T cell receptor (beta chain) was sequenced during a study of PD-L1 blockade in urothelial cancer. In the study overall: Patients commenced intravenous atezolizumab, 1,200 mg every 3 weeks, around 2014. Whole-study findings and limits: Durable-benefit patients had greater expansion of tumor-associated blood clones at 3 weeks.

With V trimmed by 4 bases and J by 6 bases, 5 bases remained unmatched. Germline lookup yields CDR1 MDHEN and CDR2 SYDVKM. The CDR3 covers 14 residues. Notes on this clone: Its antigen is not identified.

TCRdb keeps only in-frame clones here, not all; method: immunoSEQ multiplex PCR. The repertoire includes roughly 100,000 clones, more than 70% of them detected once, and 0.97% sits in the top ten. Time point reported: pretreatment peripheral blood. The chain uses TRBV28 and TRBJ2-1, with 8 bases aligning to TRBD2. The sample was PBMCs, taken around atezolizumab (anti-PD-L1) treatment. The sequence was obtained from an elderly woman with urothelial cancer. CDR3 in DNA: TGTGCCAGCAGTTCGACTAGCGTAGGCAATGAGCAGTTCTTC. It translates to CASSSTSVGNEQFF.